This is a list of T cell receptor beta chains from one sample in a study of T cells after yellow fever vaccination. TCRdb reprocessed the 5' RACE reads via MiXCR and lists one record per CDR3 protein. The sample has 450,000 to 600,000 distinct CDR3 sequences, less than 20% seen once. The specimen comprised PBMCs, sampled more than 4 days after the first yellow fever vaccination. These receptors were obtained from a man in his late teens or twenties who received the YFV17D yellow fever vaccine. CDR3s include the opening cysteine and the closing phenylalanine or tryptophan. The D gene is left open where the match is weak. Clone size is given for some rows only: seen once, a few or many times, or a class if the clone is expanded.

size,V,J,D,CDR3,DNA
.,TRBV4-3,TRBJ2-3,.,CASSQDPGVNSDTQYF,TGCGCCAGCAGCCAAGATCCAGGGGTGAATTCAGATACGCAGTATTTT
few,TRBV7-8,TRBJ2-3,.,CASNPRAPRRGIDTQYF,TGTGCCAGCAACCCCCGTGCCCCCCGGCGGGGTATAGATACGCAGTATTTT
.,TRBV20-1,TRBJ1-6,.,CSAGGRGAPNSPLHF,TGCAGTGCTGGCGGGAGGGGGGCCCCTAATTCACCCCTCCACTTT
.,TRBV27,TRBJ2-2,.,CASSFVPGTPYGELFF,TGTGCCAGCAGTTTTGTCCCCGGGACTCCCTACGGGGAGCTGTTTTTT
.,TRBV7-2,TRBJ2-1,TRBD2,CASSLDPAGGYEQFF,TGTGCCAGCAGCTTAGATCCGGCGGGGGGCTATGAGCAGTTCTTC
.,TRBV7-2,TRBJ1-1,TRBD1,CASSFQGEENTEAFF,TGTGCCAGCAGCTTCCAGGGGGAGGAGAACACTGAAGCTTTCTTT
once,TRBV12-3/TRBV12-4,TRBJ2-3,.,CASSFYRGGDTQYF,TGTGCCAGCAGTTTTTATAGGGGAGGAGATACGCAGTATTTT
.,TRBV27,TRBJ2-2,.,CASSILVGGELFF,TGTGCCAGCAGTATACTAGTTGGCGGGGAGCTGTTTTTT
.,TRBV4-2,TRBJ1-2,.,CASSQAGTGPTNYGYTF,TGTGCCAGCAGCCAAGCTGGTACAGGCCCGACTAACTATGGCTACACCTTC
few,TRBV20-1,TRBJ2-2,TRBD2,CSARDRGGGFTGELFF,TGCAGTGCTAGAGATCGCGGCGGGGGGTTTACCGGGGAGCTGTTTTTT
.,TRBV28,TRBJ1-2,.,CASSSVSGGYTF,TGTGCCAGCAGTTCCGTATCGGGGGGCTACACCTTC
.,TRBV7-2,TRBJ2-5,.,CASSSTLRRETQYF,TGTGCCAGCTCCTCCACCCTCAGGCGAGAGACCCAGTACTTC
.,TRBV28,TRBJ1-1,TRBD1,CASSPAGQGKRNTEAFF,TGTGCCAGCAGTCCGGCCGGACAGGGGAAGAGGAACACTGAAGCTTTCTTT
many,TRBV6-2/TRBV6-3,TRBJ2-7,TRBD1,CASRGYRGSYEQYF,TGTGCCAGCAGGGGGTACAGGGGCTCCTACGAGCAGTACTTC
.,TRBV7-2,TRBJ2-7,TRBD1,CASSGRDSYEQYF,TGTGCCAGCAGCGGACGGGACAGCTACGAGCAGTACTTC
.,TRBV24-1,TRBJ1-5,.,CATSVQLLNQPQHF,TGTGCCACCAGTGTTCAGCTTTTAAATCAGCCCCAGCATTTT
few,TRBV5-1,TRBJ2-5,.,CASSFDSETQYF,TGCGCCAGCAGCTTCGATTCTGAGACCCAGTACTTC
many,TRBV12-3/TRBV12-4,TRBJ2-2,.,CASSFGVNAGELFF,TGTGCCAGCAGTTTTGGGGTAAACGCCGGGGAGCTGTTTTTT
few,TRBV12-3/TRBV12-4,TRBJ1-4,.,CASSLDSPRGEKLFF,TGTGCCAGCAGTTTAGATTCTCCGAGGGGTGAAAAACTGTTTTTT
.,TRBV10-2,TRBJ2-3,.,CASSEFYSSTDTQYF,TGCGCCAGCAGTGAGTTTTACAGCAGCACAGATACGCAGTATTTT
.,TRBV11-2,TRBJ2-1,TRBD2,CASSPGWRGGFSYNEQFF,TGTGCCAGCAGCCCAGGGTGGCGGGGGGGCTTTTCCTACAATGAGCAGTTCTTC
few,TRBV7-9,TRBJ2-2,.,CASSQRVNTGELFF,TGTGCCAGCAGTCAGAGGGTAAACACCGGGGAGCTGTTTTTT
.,TRBV2,TRBJ2-5,.,CASSDPLSYAETQYF,TGTGCCAGCAGTGACCCCCTTTCATACGCGGAGACCCAGTACTTC
few,TRBV6-5,TRBJ1-2,.,CASSYRVARGPNYGYTF,TGTGCCAGCAGTTACCGGGTCGCGCGCGGGCCTAACTATGGCTACACCTTC
many,TRBV7-2,TRBJ2-7,.,CASSSYPIAREQYF,TGTGCCAGCAGCTCCTACCCTATAGCGCGGGAGCAGTACTTC
.,TRBV29-1,TRBJ1-1,TRBD1,CSVRGHMGNTEAFF,TGCAGCGTAAGGGGGCACATGGGGAACACTGAAGCTTTCTTT
few,TRBV9,TRBJ1-1,.,CASSVAAGGDTEAFF,TGTGCCAGCAGCGTAGCGGCCGGAGGGGACACTGAAGCTTTCTTT
.,TRBV5-1,TRBJ2-1,.,CASSAQGVEQFF,TGCGCCAGCAGCGCGCAGGGAGTTGAGCAGTTCTTC
few,TRBV7-2,TRBJ1-5,TRBD1,CASSLTGGYNNQPQHF,TGTGCCAGCAGCTTGACAGGGGGTTATAACAATCAGCCCCAGCATTTT
.,TRBV19,TRBJ2-1,.,CASSQDGDSYNEQFF,TGTGCCAGTAGTCAAGACGGGGATTCATACAATGAGCAGTTCTTC
.,TRBV3-1,TRBJ1-1,.,CASSQDSRWKSGTEAFF,TGTGCCAGCAGCCAAGACTCGAGGTGGAAATCAGGGACTGAAGCTTTCTTT
.,TRBV24-1,TRBJ2-2,.,CATSAPDTQGPGELFF,TGTGCCACCAGTGCTCCCGATACCCAGGGGCCCGGGGAGCTGTTTTTT
few,TRBV4-3,TRBJ1-1,.,CASSPLLRQAGAFF,TGCGCCAGCAGCCCCTTGCTTCGACAAGCGGGGGCTTTCTTT
.,TRBV12-3/TRBV12-4,TRBJ2-1,TRBD2,CASRGLAGGGEQFF,TGTGCCAGCAGGGGACTAGCGGGGGGGGGTGAGCAGTTCTTC
.,TRBV24-1,TRBJ2-7,.,CATSSGDSYEQYF,TGTGCCACCAGTTCCGGGGACTCCTACGAGCAGTACTTC
few,TRBV11-2,TRBJ2-2,.,CASSISNANTGELFF,TGTGCCAGCAGCATCTCCAACGCGAACACCGGGGAGCTGTTTTTT
many,TRBV5-4,TRBJ2-1,TRBD2,CASRPGGSYNEQFF,TGTGCCAGCAGACCGGGGGGATCCTACAATGAGCAGTTCTTC
.,TRBV6-2/TRBV6-3,TRBJ1-2,.,CASSYSWGRAYGYTF,TGTGCCAGCAGTTACAGTTGGGGCAGAGCTTATGGCTACACCTTC
.,TRBV12-3/TRBV12-4,TRBJ2-1,TRBD2,CASSLGSPSGQFF,TGTGCCAGCAGTTTAGGGAGTCCTAGCGGGCAGTTCTTC
.,TRBV20-1,TRBJ2-3,.,CSAAGQSTDTQYF,TGCAGTGCCGCGGGACAGTCCACAGATACGCAGTATTTT
.,TRBV20-1,TRBJ1-2,.,CSARGAAGTKYGYTF,TGCAGTGCTAGAGGGGCCGCCGGGACGAAATATGGCTACACCTTC
.,TRBV20-1,TRBJ2-1,TRBD2,CSVGTAGRRNEQFF,TGCAGTGTAGGAACAGCGGGACGTCGGAATGAGCAGTTCTTC
few,TRBV10-2,TRBJ1-3,.,CASRNYGRDGNTIYF,TGCGCCAGCAGAAATTATGGAAGAGACGGAAACACCATATATTTT
.,TRBV20-1,TRBJ1-5,TRBD1,CSALTGPQPQHF,TGCAGTGCTCTGACAGGGCCTCAGCCCCAGCATTTT
few,TRBV9,TRBJ2-3,.,CASTLHGAKDTQYF,TGTGCCAGCACCCTTCATGGGGCCAAGGATACGCAGTATTTT
.,TRBV15,TRBJ2-5,.,CATSRVGETQYF,TGTGCCACCAGCAGAGTGGGCGAGACCCAGTACTTC
.,TRBV6-2/TRBV6-3,TRBJ1-1,TRBD1,CASSYGTGRAFF,TGTGCCAGCAGTTACGGGACAGGGCGAGCTTTCTTT
few,TRBV3-1,TRBJ2-1,.,CASSQVVGGDNEQFF,TGTGCCAGCAGCCAAGTGGTAGGAGGGGACAATGAGCAGTTCTTC
few,TRBV7-2,TRBJ2-2,TRBD2,CASREAGLNTGELFF,TGTGCCAGCAGGGAAGCGGGGCTCAACACCGGGGAGCTGTTTTTT
few,TRBV6-9,TRBJ2-5,.,CARVGETQYF,TGTGCCAGGGTAGGGGAGACCCAGTACTTC
few,TRBV29-1,TRBJ2-1,.,CSVVQGPYNEQFF,TGCAGCGTTGTTCAGGGACCCTACAATGAGCAGTTCTTC
few,TRBV6-1,TRBJ1-2,.,CASSEAHGSMRGYTF,TGTGCCAGCAGTGAAGCTCACGGCAGTATGAGGGGCTACACCTTC
many,TRBV9,TRBJ2-5,.,CASSVGPTSQETQYF,TGTGCCAGCAGCGTAGGGCCTACCTCCCAAGAGACCCAGTACTTC
.,TRBV12-3/TRBV12-4,TRBJ2-1,TRBD1,CASSPQGQGFSSGEQFF,TGTGCCAGCAGCCCCCAAGGACAGGGGTTTTCTAGCGGTGAGCAGTTCTTC
few,TRBV6-2/TRBV6-3,TRBJ1-1,TRBD1,CASSFGQGYTEAFF,TGTGCCAGCAGTTTCGGACAGGGGTACACTGAAGCTTTCTTT
.,TRBV9,TRBJ2-1,TRBD1,CASSVGTGAYEQFF,TGTGCCAGCAGCGTAGGGACAGGGGCCTACGAGCAGTTCTTC
many,TRBV5-1,TRBJ1-4,TRBD1,CASSLGTGANEKLFF,TGCGCCAGCAGCTTGGGGACAGGGGCGAATGAAAAACTGTTTTTT
few,TRBV7-9,TRBJ1-6,TRBD1,CASSSTEGQGSPLHF,TGTGCCAGCAGCTCAACCGAGGGACAGGGATCACCCCTCCACTTT